The rows below give T cell receptor beta chains drawn from one sample of a study of blood T cell repertoires in COVID-19. Clones were read by immunoSEQ multiplex PCR, and TCRdb kept only the in-frame ones, dropping some. Of a few hundred thousand clones in the sample, nearly 90% were seen once. Sequencing was performed on PBMCs or T cells enriched from blood (not recorded which). These receptors all come from a woman aged 18-30 years with acute COVID-19. CDR3s include the opening cysteine and the closing phenylalanine or tryptophan. Fields, in order: J gene, D gene, V gene, clone size, CDR3 protein, CDR3 DNA. A D gene is named only where the DNA matches it firmly. Some rows have no size entry. The others give once, few or many, or a class for an expanded clone.

TRBJ1-5 NA TRBV15 NA CATSSTGRDKGKPQHF TGTGCCACCAGCAGTACGGGACGGGACAAGGGGAAGCCCCAGCATTTT
TRBJ2-7 TRBD2 TRBV28 NA CASSLASGLSYEQYF TGTGCCAGCAGTTTGGCTAGCGGGTTATCCTACGAGCAGTACTTC
TRBJ1-6 NA TRBV2 NA CASSVPGGQAFNSPLHF TGTGCCAGCAGTGTCCCTGGTGGACAAGCGTTTAATTCACCCCTCCACTTT
TRBJ2-1 TRBD2 TRBV27 NA CASSPRLADNEQFF TGTGCCAGCAGTCCCCGACTAGCGGACAATGAGCAGTTCTTC
TRBJ2-7 TRBD2 TRBV2 NA CASIVAGGSYEQYF TGTGCCAGCATTGTAGCGGGAGGGTCTTACGAGCAGTACTTC
TRBJ1-1 TRBD1 TRBV19 NA CASSEGQGYTEAFF TGTGCCAGTAGTGAGGGACAGGGCTACACTGAAGCTTTCTTT
TRBJ1-5 NA TRBV5-1 NA CASSLVQVNQPQHF TGCGCCAGCAGCTTGGTTCAGGTCAATCAGCCCCAGCATTTT
TRBJ1-1 NA TRBV14 NA CASSQAGRGSAFF TGTGCCAGCAGCCAAGCGGGCAGGGGTTCAGCTTTCTTT
TRBJ2-2 TRBD1 TRBV7-7 NA CASSLGGTGAGELFF TGTGCTAGCAGCTTAGGGGGGACAGGGGCCGGGGAGCTGTTTTTT
TRBJ2-5 TRBD1 TRBV2 NA CASRPGTGVETQYF TGTGCCAGCAGGCCCGGGACAGGGGTGGAGACCCAGTACTTC
TRBJ2-7 TRBD2 TRBV11-2 NA CASSFTRLAGGYEQYF TGTGCCAGCAGCTTTACTCGTCTAGCGGGAGGGTACGAGCAGTACTTC
TRBJ2-7 NA TRBV5-1 NA CASSFYRDGEQYF TGCGCCAGCAGCTTTTACCGGGATGGCGAGCAGTACTTC
TRBJ2-6 TRBD2 TRBV28 NA CASLLASSGANVLTF TGTGCCAGCTTACTAGCGTCCTCTGGGGCCAACGTCCTGACTTTC
TRBJ1-2 NA TRBV28 once CASRLGQPNYGYTF TGTGCCAGCAGACTGGGACAACCAAACTATGGCTACACCTTC
TRBJ1-1 NA TRBV28 NA CASSFLFVGSTEAFF TGTGCCAGCAGTTTTCTATTCGTTGGGAGCACTGAAGCTTTCTTT
TRBJ2-1 TRBD2 TRBV28 NA CASSPGTSGRHEQFF TGTGCCAGCAGCCCGGGGACTAGCGGGAGGCATGAGCAGTTCTTC
TRBJ1-2 NA TRBV11-1 once CASSPTGFYGYTF TGTGCCAGCAGCCCGACGGGGTTCTATGGCTACACCTTC
TRBJ1-2 NA TRBV7-3 NA CASSPLGAPYGYTF TGTGCCAGCAGCCCTCTGGGGGCCCCCTATGGCTACACCTTC
TRBJ2-3 TRBD2 TRBV11-3 NA CASSLAFGTSESTDTQYF TGTGCCAGCAGCTTAGCGTTTGGGACTAGCGAAAGCACAGATACGCAGTATTTT
TRBJ2-1 TRBD2 TRBV28 NA CASSSTSSGNEQFF TGTGCCAGCAGTTCTACTTCTAGCGGGAATGAGCAGTTCTTC
TRBJ1-5 NA TRBV2 NA CASSEGQGSQPQHF TGTGCCAGCAGTGAAGGCCAGGGTTCTCAGCCCCAGCATTTT
TRBJ2-2 NA TRBV5-1 NA CASSMRGWGVTGELFF TGCGCCAGCAGTATGAGAGGCTGGGGGGTCACCGGGGAGCTGTTTTTT
TRBJ1-1 TRBD1 TRBV27 NA CASRAGRTGVNTEAFF TGTGCCAGCAGGGCAGGGCGGACAGGGGTGAACACTGAAGCTTTCTTT
TRBJ2-5 NA TRBV30 NA CAWSVRPGGTQYF TGTGCCTGGAGTGTACGCCCTGGAGGGACCCAGTACTTC
TRBJ1-5 NA TRBV6-2/TRBV6-3 few CASSYPGDQPQHF TGTGCCAGCAGTTACCCAGGGGACCAGCCCCAGCATTTT
TRBJ1-1 NA TRBV10-3 NA CAIRTGVEAFF TGTGCCATCAGAACCGGGGTTGAAGCTTTCTTT
TRBJ1-5 NA TRBV4-2 NA CASSPEVDSNQPQHF TGTGCCAGCAGCCCGGAGGTAGATAGCAATCAGCCCCAGCATTTT
TRBJ1-1 NA TRBV9 NA CASSVDSVNTEAFF TGTGCCAGCAGCGTAGATTCAGTCAACACTGAAGCTTTCTTT
TRBJ2-7 TRBD1 TRBV5-5 NA CASSSPGQALSYEQYF TGTGCCAGCAGCTCCCCGGGACAGGCCCTTTCCTACGAGCAGTACTTC
TRBJ2-3 TRBD2 TRBV11-3 NA CASRGERADTQYF TGTGCCAGCCGGGGGGAGAGGGCAGATACGCAGTATTTT